The clone carrying this TCR beta chain showed up just a few times. Its antigen is unknown. These data are taken from a study of T-cell memory formation after mild COVID-19. V lost 5 bases and J 6 bases, leaving 17 bases between the germline ends. This CDR3 is built from 15 residues. Findings and caveats of the study: Nothing confirmed that second-wave clones peaking on day 37 were specific for SARS-CoV-2.

Each CDR3 protein gets one entry after TCRdb re-called the 5' RACE reads with MiXCR. The table shows roughly 250,000 distinct CDR3 sequences, with roughly 15% occurring only once. This chain uses TRBV12-3 or TRBV12-4 with TRBJ2-1, with D maybe TRBD2 (6 bases). The TCR originated in a man aged 18 to 30 who had mild COVID-19 (a few samples of this study predate the infection). Cell type and time point are not known. Sample: PBMCs or a T cell subset sorted from them (not recorded which). CDR3 DNA sequence: TGTGCCAGCAGTCGGGACCGAGGAGGGTTCAATGAGCAGTTCTTC. Translated, it gives CASSRDRGGFNEQFF.